Each of the 7 T cell receptor beta chains below was sequenced from the same sample in a study of immune cell composition in non-small cell lung cancer. Here immunoSEQ multiplex PCR was the method, and the copy in TCRdb shows in-frame clones only, minus some. Among around 9,100 clones listed, 76% were seen once. Sequencing input: lung tumor tissue. The receptors were sampled from a human donor with non-small cell lung cancer.

The rearrangement joins TRBV19 to TRBJ2-7; 12 nucleotides line up with TRBD1. V lost 7 bases to trimming and J lost 3 bases; unmatched junction nucleotides: 7. Germline loops: CDR1 LNHDA, CDR2 SQIVND (reference sequence). The CDR3 totals 15 residues. The DNA for the CDR3 is TGTGCCAGTACAGCCGGGACAGGGGGCTTCTACGAGCAGTACTTC. Protein product: CASTAGTGGFYEQYF.

The table lists this clone with a few counts. The J gene is TRBJ1-1, the V gene TRBV28; no firm D call. V was shortened by 10 bases and J by 0 bases, with 15 bases between the two germline ends. Germline V CDR1 and CDR2: MDHEN, SYDVKM. The CDR3 spans 14 residues. The CDR3 DNA is TGTGCCACCGCCTCAGTTGGGGTGAACACTGAAGCTTTCTTT. Translation: CATASVGVNTEAFF.

The sample holds a few counts of this clone. This sequence joins TRBV6-5 and TRBJ2-2, with TRBD1 matching over 7 bases. This CDR3 is built from 15 residues. J lost 4 bases, V lost 6 bases, and 8 bases had no gene match. Germline lookup yields CDR1 MNHEY and CDR2 SVGAGI. DNA of the CDR3: TGTGCCAGCAGGAAACAGGGGATTCGCACCGGGGAGCTGTTTTTT. This sequence encodes CASRKQGIRTGELFF.

The rearrangement joins TRBV19 to TRBJ1-5; TRBD1 might be the D (5 bases). Germline V gives CDR1 LNHDA, CDR2 SQIVND (reference sequence). There are 16 residues in the CDR3. The ends were cut back, 3 bases at V and 1 base at J, with 13 bases in the middle. In nucleotides, the CDR3 is TGTGCCAGTAGTATCTTAGGGACGGCCAGCAATCAGCCCCAGCATTTT. It specifies CASSILGTASNQPQHF. The variable domain in full, with the rest retrieved from reference TRBV19 and TRBJ1-5, is DGGITQSPKYLFRKEGQNVTLSCEQNLNHDAMYWYRQDPGQGLRLIYYSQIVNDFQKGDIAEGYSVSREKKESFPLTVTSAQKNPTAFYLCASSILGTASNQPQHFGDGTRLSIL.

This clone has just one count. The chain combines TRBV9 with TRBJ2-5; D is unresolved. Matching the DNA end better, TRBJ2-7 makes the J call doubtful. The CDR3 runs 13 residues. The V gene's germline CDR1 is SGDLS and CDR2 YYNGEE. The CDR3 DNA reads as TGTGCCAGCAGCGTACAGCCCTCCTACGAGCAGTACTTC. It specifies CASSVQPSYEQYF.

The CDR3 sequence: CASSAPGLAGEKFF. For the CDR3, the DNA is TGTGCCAGCAGTGCACCGGGACTAGCGGGAGAAAAGTTCTTC. The chain joins TRBV28 to TRBJ2-1; 14 nucleotides agree with TRBD2. The CDR3 runs to 14 residues. CDR1 MDHEN and CDR2 SYDVKM come from the germline V gene. With V trimmed by 5 bases and J by 14 bases, 8 bases remained unmatched. Looking up the rest from reference TRBV28 and TRBJ2-1 gives the full variable domain: DVKVTQSSRYLVKRTGEKVFLECVQDMDHENMFWYRQDPGLGLRLIYFSYDVKMKEKGDIPEGYSVSREKKERFSLILESASTNQTSMYLCASSAPGLAGEKFFGPGTRLTVL.

The V and J genes are TRBV19 and TRBJ2-5, with 10 nucleotides matching TRBD1. The CDR3 consists of 13 residues. From germline, CDR1 is LNHDA and CDR2 SQIVND (reference sequence). Losses at the gene ends were 5 bases for V and 3 bases for J; bases not matched to a gene: 0. The CDR3 coding sequence is TGTGCCAGTAGTGGGACAGGGGAAGAGACCCAGTACTTC. Its translation: CASSGTGEETQYF.